The rows below give T cell receptor beta chains drawn from one sample of a study of T cells in Graves' hyperthyroidism and ophthalmopathy. TCRdb redid the calling of the multiplex PCR reads with MiXCR, one entry per CDR3 protein. The table has approximately 690,000 distinct CDR3 sequences, about 20% seen once. The sample comprised blood. The receptors here all came from a man under 40 with Graves' ophthalmopathy. Both conserved end residues are part of each CDR3. D genes are given only for firm matches. Only some rows state a clone size, as once, few, many or a class for expanded clones.

clone_size: NA; j_call: TRBJ1-1; d_call: NA; v_call: TRBV15; cdr3_nt: TGTACCACCAGCTTCGAAAACGGCGGCACTGAAGCTTTCTTT; cdr3_aa: CTTSFENGGTEAFF
clone_size: many; j_call: TRBJ1-2; d_call: TRBD1; v_call: TRBV20-1; cdr3_nt: TGCAGTGCCTCAGAGGGACAGCTCTATGGCTACACCTTC; cdr3_aa: CSASEGQLYGYTF
clone_size: few; j_call: TRBJ2-5; d_call: TRBD2; v_call: TRBV6-1; cdr3_nt: TGTGCCAGCAGTTGGGGCCTAGCGGATGAACAAGAGACCCAGTACTTC; cdr3_aa: CASSWGLADEQETQYF
clone_size: many; j_call: TRBJ2-1; d_call: NA; v_call: TRBV28; cdr3_nt: TGTGCCAGCAGTTCCCAGGAGAGCGGGCCCTACAATGAGCAGTTCTTC; cdr3_aa: CASSSQESGPYNEQFF
clone_size: NA; j_call: TRBJ1-2; d_call: NA; v_call: TRBV7-9; cdr3_nt: TGTGCCAGCAGCCCGGGGACATGGGTTTATGGCTACACCTTC; cdr3_aa: CASSPGTWVYGYTF
clone_size: NA; j_call: TRBJ2-1; d_call: NA; v_call: TRBV6-1; cdr3_nt: TGTGCCAGCCTTTCCGGGACAAGGGTATACAATGAGCAGTTCTTC; cdr3_aa: CASLSGTRVYNEQFF
clone_size: NA; j_call: TRBJ2-7; d_call: TRBD1; v_call: TRBV7-9; cdr3_nt: TGTGCCAGCAGCGTAGTCGGGACAGGGACTTACGAGCAGTACTTC; cdr3_aa: CASSVVGTGTYEQYF
clone_size: few; j_call: TRBJ2-7; d_call: NA; v_call: TRBV28; cdr3_nt: TGTGCCAGCAGTTTTGTGGGTACAGGGAGCAAGGGCGAGCAGTACTTC; cdr3_aa: CASSFVGTGSKGEQYF
clone_size: NA; j_call: TRBJ2-7; d_call: TRBD2; v_call: TRBV5-1; cdr3_nt: TGCGCCAGCAGCTTCGGGCCCCTAGCGGCCTCCTACGAGCAGTACTTC; cdr3_aa: CASSFGPLAASYEQYF
clone_size: many; j_call: TRBJ2-5; d_call: NA; v_call: TRBV20-1; cdr3_nt: TGCAGTGCTAGAGATCGTATTAGCGCTGTCCAGACCCAGTACTTC; cdr3_aa: CSARDRISAVQTQYF
clone_size: NA; j_call: TRBJ1-3; d_call: NA; v_call: TRBV30; cdr3_nt: TGTGCCTGGAGTGTACCCGCTGGAAACACCATATATTTT; cdr3_aa: CAWSVPAGNTIYF
clone_size: many; j_call: TRBJ1-1; d_call: NA; v_call: TRBV12-3/TRBV12-4; cdr3_nt: TGTGCCAGCAGTTTAGATCAGGGACACGAAGCTTTCTTT; cdr3_aa: CASSLDQGHEAFF